This paragraph covers one T cell receptor beta chain sequence. Germline loops: CDR1 MRHNA, CDR2 SNTAGT. This CDR3 comprises 15 residues. V lost 6 bases to trimming and J lost 0 bases; unmatched junction nucleotides: 5. This entry belongs to a study of blood T cells in healthy people across ages. Turning to the study itself: Capture via template switching afforded approximately one barcoded beta molecule per two T cells.

Using a J-beta primer mix together with a sample-barcoded 5' primer, a second PCR was run for roughly 7 to 12 cycles. TCRdb reanalysed the 5' RACE reads using MiXCR and keeps one entry per CDR3 protein. The table has hundreds of thousands of distinct CDR3 sequences, roughly 25% seen once; the top ten hold around 3%. The data were also submitted as part of a second study, on T cells of mothers and their children.

Sequenced input: blood. The V gene is TRBV6-4, the J gene TRBJ2-3; 8 bases line up with TRBD2. The TCR originated in a boy aged 5 to 17 in good health. The CDR3 DNA reads as TGTGCCAGCAGCAAATCTAGCGGGAGCACAGATACGCAGTATTTT. Its protein is CASSKSSGSTDTQYF.